The present T cell receptor (beta chain) was sequenced within a study of vaccination and CD4 T cells after COVID-19. Sequencing of DNA taken from cultured CD4+ T cells relied on the Oncomine TCR Beta short-read assay. MiXCR, run by TCRdb on the PCR reads, gives a single entry per CDR3 protein. The profile shows 1,500 to 2,500 distinct CDR3 sequences, 15% of them singletons. This clonotype ranks as medium-sized. Its antigen is as yet unknown. This sample's treatment: roughly nine-day PBMC culture with coronavirus spike peptide pools or control peptides (ViraFEST assay). An unexposed donor provided the CD4+ T cells, which were collected before the COVID-19 pandemic (2011-2018). Roughly 2 million PBMCs were grown per well alongside about 10 IU/ml IL-2 and about 10 ug/ml peptide pools. The CDR3 spans 14 residues. Per the germline V gene, CDR1 is SEHNR and CDR2 is FQNEAQ (reference sequence). Deletions cut 2 bases from V and 4 bases from J, with 11 bases between.

The source of this sequence is a human donor in good health. This chain uses TRBV7-9 with TRBJ1-1; tentatively, D is TRBD1 (6 bases). Sequencing input: CD4+ T cells from blood, cultured in vitro. CDR3 amino acids: CASSLPRGATEAFF. Written as DNA, the CDR3 is TGTGCCAGCAGCTTACCCCGGGGGGCCACTGAAGCTTTCTTT.